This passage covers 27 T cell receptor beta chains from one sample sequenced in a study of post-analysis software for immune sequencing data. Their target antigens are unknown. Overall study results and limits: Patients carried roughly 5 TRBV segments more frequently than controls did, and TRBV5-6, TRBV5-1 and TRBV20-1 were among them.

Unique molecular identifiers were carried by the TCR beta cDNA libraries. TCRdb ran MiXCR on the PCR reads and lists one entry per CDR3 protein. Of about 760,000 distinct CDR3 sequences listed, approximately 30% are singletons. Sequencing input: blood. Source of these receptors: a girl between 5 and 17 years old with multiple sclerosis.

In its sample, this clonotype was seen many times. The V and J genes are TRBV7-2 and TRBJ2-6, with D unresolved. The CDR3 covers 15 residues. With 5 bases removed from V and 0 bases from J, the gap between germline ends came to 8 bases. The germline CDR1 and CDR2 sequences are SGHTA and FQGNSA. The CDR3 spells CASSPEISGANVLTF. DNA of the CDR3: TGTGCCAGCAGCCCAGAGATCTCTGGGGCCAACGTCCTGACTTTC.

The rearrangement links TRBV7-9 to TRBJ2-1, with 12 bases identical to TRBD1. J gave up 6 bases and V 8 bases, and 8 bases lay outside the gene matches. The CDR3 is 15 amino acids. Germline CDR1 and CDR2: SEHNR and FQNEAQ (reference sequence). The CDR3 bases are TGTGCCAGCGGAAAGGGACAGGGGGCCCGCAATGAGCAGTTCTTC. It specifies CASGKGQGARNEQFF. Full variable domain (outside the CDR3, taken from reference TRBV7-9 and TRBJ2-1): DTGVSQNPRHKITKRGQNVTFRCDPISEHNRLYWYRQTLGQGPEFLTYFQNEAQLEKSRLLSDRFSAERPKGSFSTLEIQRTEQGDSAMYLCASGKGQGARNEQFFGPGTRLTVL.

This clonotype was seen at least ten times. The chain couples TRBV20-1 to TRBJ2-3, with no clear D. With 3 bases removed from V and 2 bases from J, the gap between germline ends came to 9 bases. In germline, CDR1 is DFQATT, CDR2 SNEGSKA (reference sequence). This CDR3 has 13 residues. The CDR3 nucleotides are TGCAGTGCTAGGGGTCCTTTCACAGATACGCAGTATTTT. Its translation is CSARGPFTDTQYF.

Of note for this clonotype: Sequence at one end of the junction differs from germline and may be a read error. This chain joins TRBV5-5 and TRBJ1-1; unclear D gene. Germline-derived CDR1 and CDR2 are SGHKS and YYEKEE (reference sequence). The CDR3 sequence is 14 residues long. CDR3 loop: CASRSGSSSAETFF. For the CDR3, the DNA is TGTGCCAGCAGATCGGGATCCAGTAGCGCTGAAACTTTCTTT.

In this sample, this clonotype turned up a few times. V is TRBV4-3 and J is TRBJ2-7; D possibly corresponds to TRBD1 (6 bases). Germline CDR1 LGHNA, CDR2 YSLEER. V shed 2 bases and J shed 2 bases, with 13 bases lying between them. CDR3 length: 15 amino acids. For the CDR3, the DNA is TGCGCCAGCAGCCAATATACACAGGGACCCTACGAGCAGTACTTC. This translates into CASSQYTQGPYEQYF.

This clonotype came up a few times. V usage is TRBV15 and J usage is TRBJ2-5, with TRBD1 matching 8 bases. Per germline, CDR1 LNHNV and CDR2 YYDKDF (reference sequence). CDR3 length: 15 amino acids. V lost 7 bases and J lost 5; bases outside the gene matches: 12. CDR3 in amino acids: CATTRTGNIAETQYF. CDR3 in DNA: TGTGCCACCACCCGGACAGGGAATATCGCTGAGACCCAGTACTTC. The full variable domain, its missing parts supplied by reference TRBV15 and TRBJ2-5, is DAMVIQNPRYQVTQFGKPVTLSCSQTLNHNVMYWYQQKSSQAPKLLFHYYDKDFNNEADTPDNFQSRRPNTSFCFLDIRSPGLGDTAMYLCATTRTGNIAETQYFGPGTRLLVL.

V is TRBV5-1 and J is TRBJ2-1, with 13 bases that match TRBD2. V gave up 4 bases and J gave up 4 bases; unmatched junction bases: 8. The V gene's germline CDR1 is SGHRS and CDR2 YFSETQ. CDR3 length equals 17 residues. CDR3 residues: CASSGGLAGASYNEQFF. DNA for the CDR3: TGCGCCAGCAGCGGCGGACTAGCGGGAGCCTCATACAATGAGCAGTTCTTC. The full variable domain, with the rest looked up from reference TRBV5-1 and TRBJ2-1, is KAGVTQTPRYLIKTRGQQVTLSCSPISGHRSVSWYQQTPGQGLQFLFEYFSETQRNKGNFPGRFSGRQFSNSRSEMNVSTLELGDSALYLCASSGGLAGASYNEQFFGPGTRLTVL.

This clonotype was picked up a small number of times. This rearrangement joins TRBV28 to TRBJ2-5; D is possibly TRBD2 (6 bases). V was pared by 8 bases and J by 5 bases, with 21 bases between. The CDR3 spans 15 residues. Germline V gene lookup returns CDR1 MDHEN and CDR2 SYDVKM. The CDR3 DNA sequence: TGTGCCAGCGGGTCCTCTCAAGGGAGGAGGGAGACCCAGTACTTC. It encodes CASGSSQGRRETQYF.

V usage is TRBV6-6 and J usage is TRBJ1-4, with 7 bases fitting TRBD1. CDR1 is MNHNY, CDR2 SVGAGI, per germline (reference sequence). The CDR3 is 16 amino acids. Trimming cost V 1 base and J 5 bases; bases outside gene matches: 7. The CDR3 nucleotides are TGTGCCAGCAGTTACTTCGGCTCACAGGGGAATGAAAAACTGTTTTTT. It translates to CASSYFGSQGNEKLFF.

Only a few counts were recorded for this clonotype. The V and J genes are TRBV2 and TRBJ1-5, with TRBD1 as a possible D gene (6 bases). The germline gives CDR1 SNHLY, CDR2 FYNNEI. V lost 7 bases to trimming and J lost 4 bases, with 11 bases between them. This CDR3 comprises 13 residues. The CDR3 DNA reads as TGTGCCAGCAAGGTGGGGACAAATCAGCCCCAGCATTTT. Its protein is CASKVGTNQPQHF.

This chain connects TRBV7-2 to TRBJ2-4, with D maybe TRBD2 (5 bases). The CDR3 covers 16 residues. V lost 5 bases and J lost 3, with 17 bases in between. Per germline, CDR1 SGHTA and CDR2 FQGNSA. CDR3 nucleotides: TGTGCCAGCAGCCGAGACGAGTTACTAGTCAAAAACATTCAGTACTTC. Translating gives CASSRDELLVKNIQYF. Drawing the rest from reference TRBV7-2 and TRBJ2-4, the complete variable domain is GAGVSQSPSNKVTEKGKDVELRCDPISGHTALYWYRQSLGQGLEFLIYFQGNSAPDKSGLPSDRFSAERTGGSVSTLTIQRTQQEDSAVYLCASSRDELLVKNIQYFGAGTRLSVL.

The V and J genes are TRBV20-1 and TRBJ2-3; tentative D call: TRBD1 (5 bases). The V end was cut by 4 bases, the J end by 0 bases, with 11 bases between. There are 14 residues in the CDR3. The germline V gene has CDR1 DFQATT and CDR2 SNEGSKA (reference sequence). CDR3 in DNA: TGCAGTGCTACCCTGGACACCAGCACAGATACGCAGTATTTT. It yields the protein CSATLDTSTDTQYF.

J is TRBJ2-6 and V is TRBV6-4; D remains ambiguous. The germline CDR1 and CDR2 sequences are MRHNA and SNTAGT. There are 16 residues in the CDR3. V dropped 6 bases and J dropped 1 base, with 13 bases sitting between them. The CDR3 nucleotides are TGTGCCAGCAGCTCCGAGGCCCCATCTGGGGCCAACGTCCTGACTTTC. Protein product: CASSSEAPSGANVLTF.

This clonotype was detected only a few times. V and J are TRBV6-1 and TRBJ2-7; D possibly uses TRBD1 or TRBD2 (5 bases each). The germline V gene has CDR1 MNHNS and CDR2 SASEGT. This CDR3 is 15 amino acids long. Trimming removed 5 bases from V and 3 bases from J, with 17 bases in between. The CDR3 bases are TGTGCCAGCAGTCAAAGGGGAGCAGCCGACTACGAGCAGTACTTC. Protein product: CASSQRGAADYEQYF.

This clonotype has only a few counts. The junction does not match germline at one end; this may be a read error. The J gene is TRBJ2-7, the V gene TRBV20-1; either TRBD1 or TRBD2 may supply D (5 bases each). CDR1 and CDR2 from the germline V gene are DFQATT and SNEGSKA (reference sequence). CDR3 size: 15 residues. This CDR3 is CSGWDVETGSCEQYF. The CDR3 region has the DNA TGCAGTGGGTGGGACGTAGAGACTGGTTCCTGCGAGCAGTACTTC.

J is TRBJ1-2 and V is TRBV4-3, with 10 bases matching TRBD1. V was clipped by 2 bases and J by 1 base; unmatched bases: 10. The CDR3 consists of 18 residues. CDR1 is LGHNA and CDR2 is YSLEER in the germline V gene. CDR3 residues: CASSQYIIGTGDNYGYTF. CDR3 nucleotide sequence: TGCGCCAGCAGCCAATACATAATCGGGACAGGGGATAACTATGGCTACACCTTC.

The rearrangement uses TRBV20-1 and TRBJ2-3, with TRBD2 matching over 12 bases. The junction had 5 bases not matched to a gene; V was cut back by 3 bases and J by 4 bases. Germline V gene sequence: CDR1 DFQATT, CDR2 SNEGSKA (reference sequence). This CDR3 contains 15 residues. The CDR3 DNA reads TGCAGTGCTAGGCCTAGCGGGGGGGCCGCAGATACGCAGTATTTT. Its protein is CSARPSGGAADTQYF.

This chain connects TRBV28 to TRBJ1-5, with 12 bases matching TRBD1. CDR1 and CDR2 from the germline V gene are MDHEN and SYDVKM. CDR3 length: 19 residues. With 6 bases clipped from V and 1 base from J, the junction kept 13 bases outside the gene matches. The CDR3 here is CASRNTGQGADVSNQPQHF. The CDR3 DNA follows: TGTGCCAGCAGGAACACGGGACAGGGGGCGGATGTGAGCAATCAGCCCCAGCATTTT.

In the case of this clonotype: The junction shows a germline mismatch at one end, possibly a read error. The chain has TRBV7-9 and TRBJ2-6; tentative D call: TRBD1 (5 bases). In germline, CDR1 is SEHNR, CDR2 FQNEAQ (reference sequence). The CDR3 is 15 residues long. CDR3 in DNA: TGTGCCAGCAGCCTCCGTGAATCTGGGGCCAACGTCCGGACTTTC. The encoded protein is CASSLRESGANVRTF.

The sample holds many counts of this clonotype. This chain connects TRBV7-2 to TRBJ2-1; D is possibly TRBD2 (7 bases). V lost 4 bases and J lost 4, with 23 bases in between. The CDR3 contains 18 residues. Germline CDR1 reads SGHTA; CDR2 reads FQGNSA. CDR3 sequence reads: CASSSYHSRSGTYNEQFF. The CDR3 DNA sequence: TGTGCCAGCAGCTCGTACCATTCTAGGAGCGGGACATACAATGAGCAGTTCTTC.

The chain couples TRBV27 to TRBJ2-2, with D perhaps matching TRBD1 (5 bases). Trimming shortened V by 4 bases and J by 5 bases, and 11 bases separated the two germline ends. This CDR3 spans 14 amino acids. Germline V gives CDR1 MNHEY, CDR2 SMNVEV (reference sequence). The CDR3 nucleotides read TGTGCCAGCAGTTGGGCAGGGCGGACCGGGGAGCTGTTTTTT. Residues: CASSWAGRTGELFF.

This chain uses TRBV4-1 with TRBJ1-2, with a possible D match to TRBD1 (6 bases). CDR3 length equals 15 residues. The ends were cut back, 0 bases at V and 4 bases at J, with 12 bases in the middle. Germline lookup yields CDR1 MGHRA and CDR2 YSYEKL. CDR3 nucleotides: TGCGCCAGCAGCCAAGACGGTGGGGGCTTCTATGGCTACACCTTC. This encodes CASSQDGGGFYGYTF.

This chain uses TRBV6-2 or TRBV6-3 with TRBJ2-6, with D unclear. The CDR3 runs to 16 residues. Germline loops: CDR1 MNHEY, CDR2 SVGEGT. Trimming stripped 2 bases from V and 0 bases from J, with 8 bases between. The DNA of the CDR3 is TGTGCCAGCAGTTACGATGGCCTCTCTGGGGCCAACGTCCTGACTTTC. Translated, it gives CASSYDGLSGANVLTF.

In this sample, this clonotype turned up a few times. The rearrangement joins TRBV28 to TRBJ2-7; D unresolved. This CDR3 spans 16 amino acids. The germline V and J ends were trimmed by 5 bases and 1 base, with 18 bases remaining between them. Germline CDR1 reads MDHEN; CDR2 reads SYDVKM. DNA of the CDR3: TGTGCCAGCAGTACCTACCCCAGGCCGCGGTCCTACGAGCAGTACTTC. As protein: CASSTYPRPRSYEQYF.

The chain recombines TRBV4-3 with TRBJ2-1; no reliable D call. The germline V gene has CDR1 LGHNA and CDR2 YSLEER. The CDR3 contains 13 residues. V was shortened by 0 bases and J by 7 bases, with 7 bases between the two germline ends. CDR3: CASSQDRPNEQFF. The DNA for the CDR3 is TGCGCCAGCAGCCAAGATCGACCAAATGAGCAGTTCTTC.

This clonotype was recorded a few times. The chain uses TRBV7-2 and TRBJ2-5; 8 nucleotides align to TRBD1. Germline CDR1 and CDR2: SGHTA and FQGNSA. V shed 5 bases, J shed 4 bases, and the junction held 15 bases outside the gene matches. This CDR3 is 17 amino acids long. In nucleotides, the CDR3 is TGTGCCAGCAGCCCAACTGCGTACAGGGGGGCGGTAGAGACCCAGTACTTC. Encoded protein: CASSPTAYRGAVETQYF.

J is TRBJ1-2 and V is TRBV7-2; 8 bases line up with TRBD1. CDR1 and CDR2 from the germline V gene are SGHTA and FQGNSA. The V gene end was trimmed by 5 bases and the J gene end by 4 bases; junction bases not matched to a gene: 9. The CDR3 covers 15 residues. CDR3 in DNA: TGTGCCAGCAGCACAGGGACAGGCACGGGCTATGGCTACACCTTC. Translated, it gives CASSTGTGTGYGYTF.